The 23 T cell receptor beta chains presented below share a single source sample, sequenced in a study of blood T cell repertoires in COVID-19. The method was immunoSEQ multiplex PCR; TCRdb's version includes in-frame clones alone and lacks a portion of them. Of about 140,000 clones in the sample, about 87% were seen once. Sequencing input: PBMCs or T cells enriched from blood (not recorded which). The receptors derive from a man between 60 and 75 years old who had recovered from COVID-19.

The V call is TRBV10-1, the J call TRBJ2-1; no definite D call. This CDR3 is built from 13 residues. Deletions cut 8 bases from V and 8 bases from J, with 16 bases between. Germline lookup yields CDR1 WNHNN and CDR2 SYGVQD (reference sequence). CDR3 nucleotide sequence: TGCGCCAGCGGCCGACTCTTGCCCGATGAGCAGTTCTTC. Its protein product is CASGRLLPDEQFF.

The chain uses TRBV18 and TRBJ2-7; TRBD1 matches at 8 bases. The V gene end was trimmed by 5 bases and the J gene end by 5 bases; junction bases not matched to a gene: 5. The CDR3 is 13 amino acids. CDR1 is KGHSH, CDR2 LQKENI, per germline. This chain's CDR3 is CASSTDRDHEQYF. As DNA, the CDR3 is TGTGCCAGCTCAACGGACAGGGACCACGAGCAGTACTTC.

This clone appeared a few times. The chain joins TRBV6-1 to TRBJ2-5; tentatively, D is TRBD2 (7 bases). Per germline, CDR1 MNHNS and CDR2 SASEGT. The CDR3 loop spans 16 amino acids. V gave up 0 bases and J gave up 2 bases, with 13 bases separating them. The CDR3 is CASSEAGGGVQETQYF. The CDR3 coding sequence is TGTGCCAGCAGTGAAGCGGGAGGGGGGGTTCAAGAGACCCAGTACTTC.

V and J are TRBV5-5 and TRBJ2-7; 8 bases match TRBD2. Germline loops: CDR1 SGHKS, CDR2 YYEKEE (reference sequence). V gave up 0 bases and J gave up 5 bases; unmatched junction bases: 13. This CDR3 comprises 17 residues. The CDR3 reads CASSLAETGTRLDEQYF. The CDR3 nucleotides read TGTGCCAGCAGCTTGGCCGAGACCGGGACTAGGCTTGACGAGCAGTACTTC. Full variable domain (missing parts from reference TRBV5-5 and TRBJ2-7): DAGVTQSPTHLIKTRGQQVTLRCSPISGHKSVSWYQQVLGQGPQFIFQYYEKEERGRGNFPDRFSARQFPNYSSELNVNALLLGDSALYLCASSLAETGTRLDEQYFGPGTRLTVT.

CDR3 sequence (DNA): TGTGCCAGCAGCTTAGCCGGTAGCAATCAGCCCCAGCATTTT. It is translated as CASSLAGSNQPQHF. V and J are TRBV7-9 and TRBJ1-5; D is ambiguous. The CDR3 has 14 amino acids. Germline CDR1 and CDR2: SEHNR and FQNEAQ (reference sequence). The V end lost 0 bases, the J end lost 0 bases, and 3 bases lay between the germline ends.

The V call is TRBV27, the J call TRBJ2-2, with 7 bases fitting TRBD2. CDR3 size: 15 residues. With 4 bases clipped from V and 2 bases from J, the junction kept 4 bases outside the gene matches. Germline V gene lookup returns CDR1 MNHEY and CDR2 SMNVEV (reference sequence). This CDR3 reads CASSSLAVNTGELFF. CDR3 sequence (DNA): TGTGCCAGCAGTTCCCTAGCGGTTAACACCGGGGAGCTGTTTTTT.

The rearrangement uses TRBV28 and TRBJ2-2; tentatively, D is TRBD2 (6 bases). The CDR3 consists of 14 residues. V lost 6 bases to trimming and J lost 4 bases, with 12 bases between them. CDR1 and CDR2 (germline): MDHEN, SYDVKM. In DNA, the CDR3 is TGTGCCAGCAGACTTCTGGGGGGCACCGGGGAGCTGTTTTTT. Its translation: CASRLLGGTGELFF.

The V gene is TRBV5-1, the J gene TRBJ1-1; D possibly corresponds to TRBD1 (6 bases). The CDR3 has 15 amino acids. Germline assignment: CDR1 SGHRS and CDR2 YFSETQ. V lost 3 bases, J lost 0 bases, and 12 bases lay in between. The CDR3, as DNA: TGCGCCAGCAGCTCCACAGGGAATATGAACACTGAAGCTTTCTTT. It encodes CASSSTGNMNTEAFF.

The chain combines TRBV10-3 with TRBJ1-4, with 7 positions matching TRBD1. V lost 10 bases to trimming and J lost 4 bases; unmatched junction nucleotides: 6. From germline, CDR1 is ENHRY and CDR2 SYGVKD. The CDR3 is 13 residues long. The CDR3 region is CASRDRDNEKLFF. The CDR3 region has the DNA TGTGCCAGCCGGGACAGAGATAATGAAAAACTGTTTTTT.

The genes are TRBV5-4 and TRBJ1-2; D may be TRBD1 (6 bases). The CDR3 totals 14 residues. V lost 0 bases and J 6 bases, leaving 12 bases between the germline ends. CDR1 is SGHNT, CDR2 YYREEE, per germline (reference sequence). The CDR3 loop is CASSLGGQTNGYTF. CDR3 bases: TGTGCCAGCAGCTTGGGTGGACAGACTAATGGCTACACCTTC.

The CDR3 nucleotides read TGTGCCAGCAGCCAAGTGCGGATGGAGTTCTTC. Protein: CASSQVRMEFF. V usage is TRBV4-2 and J usage is TRBJ2-1, with D hard to call. The CDR3 consists of 11 residues. V dropped 1 base and J dropped 14 bases, with 9 bases sitting between them. Looked up from germline, CDR1 is LGHNA and CDR2 is YNFKEQ.

This clone showed up just once. The chain combines TRBV3-1 (or the pseudogene TRBV3-2) with TRBJ2-1; no reliable D call. This CDR3 region has 15 residues. V gave up 1 base and J gave up 0 bases, with 7 bases separating them. Germline V gene lookup returns CDR1 LGHDT and CDR2 YNNKEL (reference sequence). The CDR3 loop reads CASSQAASSYNEQFF. As DNA, the CDR3 is TGTGCCAGCAGCCAAGCGGCTAGCTCCTACAATGAGCAGTTCTTC.

This chain links TRBV2 with TRBJ1-4, with D possibly TRBD1 on 5 matching bases. This CDR3 spans 13 amino acids. Germline CDR1 and CDR2: SNHLY and FYNNEI. V was shortened by 8 bases and J by 4 bases, with 11 bases between the two germline ends. CDR3 protein: CASQRQSNEKLFF. CDR3 in DNA: TGTGCCAGCCAAAGACAGAGTAATGAAAAACTGTTTTTT.

This clone was seen only once. The gene calls are TRBV9 and TRBJ1-4; D is unresolved. CDR1 is SGDLS and CDR2 is YYNGEE in the germline V gene. The CDR3 contains 14 residues. Trimming removed 0 bases at V and 4 bases at J, with 7 bases between. In DNA, the CDR3 is TGTGCCAGCAGCGTAGGCGGGGTTAATGAAAAACTGTTTTTT. This encodes CASSVGGVNEKLFF.

The chain links TRBV24-1 to TRBJ1-4, with 7 bases identical to TRBD1. Trimming cost V 4 bases and J 8 bases; bases outside gene matches: 9. CDR1 is KGHDR, CDR2 SFDVKD, per germline. The CDR3 extends over 15 amino acids. The CDR3 DNA is TGTGCCACCAGTGACCGAAAAACAGGGGACGAAAAACTGTTTTTT. The encoded protein is CATSDRKTGDEKLFF.

This sequence joins TRBV2 and TRBJ1-4; 9 bases align to TRBD1. The CDR3 runs to 16 residues. The ends lost 4 bases at V and 8 bases at J; junction bases unmatched: 11. In germline, CDR1 is SNHLY, CDR2 FYNNEI. The chain's CDR3 is CASSVRWGQGQEKLFF. CDR3 nucleotide sequence: TGTGCCAGCAGTGTCCGCTGGGGACAGGGACAAGAAAAACTGTTTTTT.

This sequence joins TRBV27 and TRBJ2-7; D is unresolved. This CDR3 spans 14 amino acids. With 5 bases removed from V and 0 bases from J, the gap between germline ends came to 11 bases. Germline CDR1 is MNHEY and CDR2 is SMNVEV (reference sequence). The CDR3 sequence: CASSNFGGSYEQYF. DNA for the CDR3: TGTGCCAGCAGTAACTTCGGTGGCTCCTACGAGCAGTACTTC.

This chain joins TRBV12-3 or TRBV12-4 and TRBJ2-7; 7 bases map to TRBD1. The CDR3 is 13 amino acids. V dropped 5 bases and J dropped 6; count of bases not matched to a gene: 7. In DNA, the CDR3 is TGTGCCAGCAGTGGGTCAGGGGGTGGCGAGCAGTACTTC. Translation gives CASSGSGGGEQYF.

This chain uses TRBV5-4 with TRBJ1-1; D perhaps matches TRBD1 (6 bases). V lost 2 bases and J 1 base, leaving 9 bases between the germline ends. Germline V gives CDR1 SGHNT, CDR2 YYREEE (reference sequence). The CDR3 totals 14 residues. The CDR3 is CASSFARGNTEAFF. The CDR3 DNA follows: TGTGCCAGCAGCTTCGCCAGGGGGAACACTGAAGCTTTCTTT.

The chain has TRBV11-2 and TRBJ2-7; tentatively, D is TRBD1 (5 bases). This CDR3 has 14 residues. V was trimmed by 2 bases and J by 5 bases, leaving 13 bases between them. CDR1 and CDR2 (germline): SGHAT, FQNNGV. CDR3 coding DNA: TGTGCCAGCAGCTTACTCAGGGCCATCCACGAGCAGTACTTC. It encodes CASSLLRAIHEQYF.

This chain uses TRBV21-1 with TRBJ1-2; TRBD1, the table's D call, was not compared with the DNA. TRBV21-1 counts as a pseudogene. The CDR3 spans 13 residues. In DNA form, the CDR3 reads TGTGCCAGCAACCGGGACAGGGTCTATGGCTACACCTTC. It specifies CASNRDRVYGYTF.

This chain joins TRBV5-1 and TRBJ1-6, with D possibly TRBD1 on 6 matching bases. The CDR3 totals 15 residues. From germline, CDR1 is SGHRS and CDR2 YFSETQ. Trimming left V 2 bases short and J 5 bases short, with 11 bases between. This chain's CDR3 is CASSLGAGDNSPLHF. In DNA, the CDR3 is TGCGCCAGCAGCTTAGGGGCAGGGGATAATTCACCCCTCCACTTT.

V is TRBV6-5 and J is TRBJ1-1, with 7 positions matching TRBD1. The CDR3 has 15 amino acids. The germline gives CDR1 MNHEY, CDR2 SVGAGI. With 6 bases clipped from V and 9 bases from J, the junction kept 16 bases outside the gene matches. The DNA for the CDR3 is TGTGCCAGCAGCGCCCCTCAGGGGGTCCAGGGGAAAGCTTTCTTT. It yields the protein CASSAPQGVQGKAFF.